The 3 T cell receptor beta chains below were found in one sample sequenced in a study of T cells in Graves' hyperthyroidism and ophthalmopathy. RNA transcripts served as the template for amplifying TCR beta CDR3 regions. During a first-round RT-PCR of the TCR CDR3, the HTBI primer set was used. MiXCR was run by TCRdb on the multiplex PCR reads, yielding one entry per CDR3 protein. The table has around 250,000 distinct CDR3 sequences, approximately 15% seen once; the top ten hold 13%. What was sequenced was blood. These receptors all stem from a woman aged 40 to 50 with Graves' hyperthyroidism that later progressed to Graves' ophthalmopathy.

This clonotype was found a few times. CDR3 sequence reads: CASSYSGLSPLHF. As DNA, the CDR3 is TGTGCCAGCAGTTACAGTGGGCTGTCACCCCTCCACTTT. The rearrangement uses TRBV6-5 and TRBJ1-6; D remains ambiguous. CDR1 and CDR2 (germline): MNHEY, SVGAGI. Between the trimmed V and J ends, which lost 2 bases and 10 bases, there was a span of 9 bases. The CDR3 sequence is 13 residues long.

The sample holds many counts of this clonotype. The V and J genes are TRBV2 and TRBJ2-7; D not certain. Germline CDR1 is SNHLY and CDR2 is FYNNEI. This CDR3 contains 11 residues. Deletions cut 4 bases from V and 5 bases from J, with 6 bases between. The CDR3 loop reads CASSVGNEQYF. The CDR3 DNA reads TGTGCCAGCAGTGTGGGGAACGAGCAGTACTTC.

This clonotype appeared many times. The chain joins TRBV28 to TRBJ1-5; the D gene is possibly TRBD1 (5 bases). V lost 4 bases and J 5 bases, leaving 18 bases between the germline ends. There are 16 residues in the CDR3. Germline lookup yields CDR1 MDHEN and CDR2 SYDVKM. Here the CDR3 reads CASSYRGLTTYQPQHF. CDR3 nucleotides: TGTGCCAGCAGTTATAGGGGACTGACGACTTATCAGCCCCAGCATTTT.